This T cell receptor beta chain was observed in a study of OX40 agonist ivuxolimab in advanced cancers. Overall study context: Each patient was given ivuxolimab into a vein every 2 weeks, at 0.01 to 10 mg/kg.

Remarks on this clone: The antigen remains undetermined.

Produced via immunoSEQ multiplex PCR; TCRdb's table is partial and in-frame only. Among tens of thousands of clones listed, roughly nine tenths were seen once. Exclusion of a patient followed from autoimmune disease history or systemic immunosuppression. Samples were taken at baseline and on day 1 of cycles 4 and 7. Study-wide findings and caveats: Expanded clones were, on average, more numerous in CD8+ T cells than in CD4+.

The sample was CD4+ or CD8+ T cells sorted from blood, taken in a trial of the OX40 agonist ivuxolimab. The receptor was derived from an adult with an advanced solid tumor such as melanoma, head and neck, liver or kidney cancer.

The CDR3 region is CASTETDGAYEQYF. The CDR3 DNA follows: TGCGCCAGCACTGAAACGGACGGGGCCTACGAGCAGTACTTC. The chain carries TRBV10-2 and TRBJ2-7; possibly TRBD2 for D (5 bases). CDR3 length: 14 residues. Per germline, CDR1 WSHSY and CDR2 SAAADI. Trimming stripped 7 bases from V and 2 bases from J, with 15 bases between.